This T cell receptor beta chain was retrieved from a study of cytomegalovirus exposure and HLA in healthy donors. Across the whole study: HLA-typed donors were the source of about 90 million unique TCRs held in an early data release.

Overall study results and limits: Most observed TCR sequences were rare, whereas some public TCRs were detected in many donors. Association with HLA alleles at 0.05 false discovery rate was found for around 15,000 TCR beta sequences in a later analysis.

The study ran its PCR with 60 Vbeta and 13 Jbeta primers. This table comes from immunoSEQ multiplex PCR, and its TCRdb copy is limited to in-frame clones, with some not included. The sample shows 150,000 to 160,000 clones, 80% of them seen only once. V dropped 5 bases and J dropped 4; count of bases not matched to a gene: 13. Per the germline V gene, CDR1 is SGHNT and CDR2 is YENEEA. The CDR3 contains 17 residues. This clone was recorded a few times. Its antigen is undetermined. The TCR sequence derives from a man aged 25-40 years in good health and CMV-seropositive. The V call is TRBV11-3, the J call TRBJ2-1; 8 bases align to TRBD2. Material: PBMCs. CDR3 sequence (DNA): TGTGCCAGCAGCCTTTCCGCCGGAACTAGCGGATACAATGAGCAGTTCTTC. Translated, it gives CASSLSAGTSGYNEQFF.